This T cell receptor beta chain was documented in a study of shared clonotypes between healthy human individuals. Study as a whole: Plates per donor: three CD4 naive, three CD4 memory, two CD8 naive, one CD8 memory.

Naive-designated CD8 cells lacked CD45RO, were positively enriched for CCR7, and omitted terminally differentiated effector memory CD45RA+ cells. Details on this clone: The target antigen is unknown.

Study-level results: Relative to clonotypes present in all four donors, those not shared had lower generation probabilities. Sampling covered blood only; tissue repertoires likely differ.

Profiling relied on immunoSEQ multiplex PCR, and the TCRdb table lists in-frame clones only, not all of them. The sample lists roughly 770,000 clones, around 96% occurring once. The germline V gene has CDR1 LNHNV and CDR2 YYDKDF (reference sequence). V was cut by 8 bases and J by 7 bases, with 8 bases left in between. This CDR3 region has 11 residues. The TCR sequence derives from a man aged 25-45 years in good health. The V and J genes are TRBV15 and TRBJ2-2; the D gene is possibly TRBD2 (6 bases). Sequencing was performed on naive CD8+ T cells sorted from blood. CDR3 sequence (DNA): TGTGCCACCCGGCGGGGCGGGGAGCTGTTTTTT. Protein sequence: CATRRGGELFF.